The 22 T cell receptor beta chains below were found in one sample sequenced in a study of shared clonotypes between healthy human individuals. Repertoires were generated with immunoSEQ multiplex PCR, while TCRdb's copy carries only in-frame clones and drops some. The data contain some 1,400,000 clones, more than 95% of them seen just once; the ten biggest clones take up 0.95% to 1.5%. Material for sequencing was naive CD4+ T cells sorted from blood. The subset denotes: CD45RA+ positively selected. All receptors derive from a young man in good health.

This rearrangement joins TRBV7-9 to TRBJ2-5, with D uncertain. V was trimmed by 5 bases and J by 2 bases, leaving 12 bases between them. Germline V gene data show CDR1 as SEHNR and CDR2 as FQNEAQ (reference sequence). This CDR3 spans 14 amino acids. CDR3: CASSPSWGQETQYF. DNA of the CDR3: TGTGCCAGCAGCCCCTCTTGGGGTCAAGAGACCCAGTACTTC.

This clone was detected once. The chain couples TRBV5-4 to TRBJ2-3; 10 bases agree with TRBD2. Germline trimming cut 6 bases from V and 8 bases from J; bases unmatched to any gene: 15. The CDR3 extends over 16 amino acids. The germline V gene encodes CDR1 SGHNT and CDR2 YYREEE (reference sequence). Written as DNA, the CDR3 is TGTGCCAGCAAAGCGGGAGGGCCAACGGGCAGTCCTACGCAGTATTTT. It is translated as CASKAGGPTGSPTQYF.

J is TRBJ2-3 and V is TRBV4-2; the match to TRBD2 covers 8 bases. After removal of 5 bases from V and 2 bases from J, the junction contained 3 bases not matched to a gene. This CDR3 has 14 residues. CDR1 and CDR2 (germline): LGHNA, YNFKEQ. The CDR3 loop is CASSGTRPTDTQYF. The CDR3 DNA reads TGTGCCAGCAGCGGGACTAGGCCCACAGATACGCAGTATTTT.

The chain carries TRBV5-4 and TRBJ2-3; D might be TRBD1 (5 bases). Germline V lookup: CDR1 SGHNT, CDR2 YYREEE (reference sequence). The CDR3 has 14 residues. V lost 6 bases, J lost 1 base, and 12 bases lay in between. The CDR3 loop is CASTVQGGTDTQYF. CDR3 nucleotides: TGTGCCAGCACTGTCCAGGGTGGCACAGATACGCAGTATTTT.

Concerning this clone itself: Other DNA sequences in the sample encode the same CDR3. The chain uses TRBV5-1 and TRBJ2-7; D is possibly TRBD1 (6 bases). The ends were cut back, 2 bases at V and 1 base at J, with 10 bases in the middle. This CDR3 is built from 14 residues. The germline V gene has CDR1 SGHRS and CDR2 YFSETQ. As DNA, the CDR3 is TGCGCCAGCAGCTTAACAGGGTCTTCCTACGAGCAGTACTTC. This encodes CASSLTGSSYEQYF.

The V and J genes are TRBV5-4 and TRBJ1-1, with D unclear. Germline V CDR1 and CDR2: SGHNT, YYREEE (reference sequence). The CDR3 covers 15 residues. V gave up 4 bases and J gave up 0 bases, with 13 bases separating them. Written as DNA, the CDR3 is TGTGCCAGCAGCGATGCCGACCTCCTGAACACTGAAGCTTTCTTT. Translation gives CASSDADLLNTEAFF.

This chain joins TRBV5-1 and TRBJ2-1, with 12 bases matching TRBD2. Per germline, CDR1 SGHRS and CDR2 YFSETQ. V was pared by 2 bases and J by 7 bases, with 7 bases of the junction left unmatched. The CDR3 is 16 amino acids. The CDR3 loop is CASSFPFLAGGNEQFF. The CDR3 nucleotides are TGCGCCAGCAGCTTCCCCTTCCTAGCGGGAGGGAATGAGCAGTTCTTC.

The chain recombines TRBV5-1 with TRBJ2-7, with a weak D call TRBD1 (6 bases). The CDR3 loop spans 15 amino acids. Per germline, CDR1 SGHRS and CDR2 YFSETQ. Trimming took 3 bases from V and 2 from J, leaving 15 bases between them. The CDR3: CASSWGLGTPYEQYF. The CDR3 bases are TGCGCCAGCAGCTGGGGGCTGGGGACGCCCTACGAGCAGTACTTC.

This clone came up once. The chain is built from TRBV5-1 and TRBJ1-2; D not resolved. V lost 0 bases, J lost 10 bases, and 7 bases lay in between. CDR1 SGHRS and CDR2 YFSETQ come from the germline V gene. The CDR3 contains 11 residues. The CDR3 loop is CASSLAGDYTF. CDR3 sequence (DNA): TGCGCCAGCAGCTTGGCGGGTGACTACACCTTC.

This clone was seen only once. The rearrangement links TRBV7-9 to TRBJ2-2, with D unclear. V lost 3 bases and J lost 6, with 17 bases in between. CDR1 SEHNR and CDR2 FQNEAQ come from the germline V gene (reference sequence). The CDR3 is 16 amino acids. The DNA for the CDR3 is TGTGCCAGCAGCTTTCCTGGTCTCGTCGGCTCCGGGGAGCTGTTTTTT. This encodes CASSFPGLVGSGELFF.

The rearrangement uses TRBV7-2 and TRBJ2-7; TRBD2 agrees at 7 bases. Germline V gene sequence: CDR1 SGHTA, CDR2 FQGNSA. This CDR3 is built from 15 residues. V trimming: 0 bases; J trimming: 3 bases; junction bases outside the gene matches: 5. The chain's CDR3 is CASSLATASGYEQYF. As DNA, the CDR3 is TGTGCCAGCAGCTTAGCTACCGCTAGCGGCTACGAGCAGTACTTC.

The rearrangement uses TRBV11-2 and TRBJ2-5, with TRBD1 matching 7 bases. V trimming: 5 bases; J trimming: 0 bases; junction bases outside the gene matches: 6. Germline V gene sequence: CDR1 SGHAT, CDR2 FQNNGV. CDR3 length equals 15 residues. Here the CDR3 DNA reads TGTGCCAGCAGCCAAAAGGGACAGTACCAAGAGACCCAGTACTTC. It codes for CASSQKGQYQETQYF.

The rearrangement joins TRBV7-2 to TRBJ2-1; D gene ambiguous. CDR1 and CDR2 (germline): SGHTA, FQGNSA. CDR3 length equals 13 residues. V shed 1 base and J shed 3 bases, with 4 bases lying between them. This CDR3 reads CASSLVFYNEQFF. The CDR3 region has the DNA TGTGCCAGCAGCTTAGTTTTCTACAATGAGCAGTTCTTC.

The chain carries TRBV2 and TRBJ2-7, with D perhaps matching TRBD1 or TRBD2 (5 bases each). The V gene's germline CDR1 is SNHLY and CDR2 FYNNEI. The CDR3 is 17 amino acids. Trimming removed 10 bases at V and 0 bases at J, with 25 bases between. CDR3 DNA sequence: TGTGCCATTCAGGTCGTCTCACGGGACGTTCACTCCTACGAGCAGTACTTC. Translating it yields CAIQVVSRDVHSYEQYF.

The rearrangement uses TRBV10-1 and TRBJ2-2; D gene unclear. The CDR3 loop spans 13 amino acids. CDR1 WNHNN and CDR2 SYGVQD come from the germline V gene (reference sequence). Between the trimmed V and J ends, which lost 2 bases and 6 bases, there was a span of 7 bases. The CDR3 spells CASSEIVSGELFF. CDR3 nucleotides: TGCGCCAGCAGTGAGATCGTCTCCGGGGAGCTGTTTTTT.

The V call is TRBV10-3, the J call TRBJ1-3; D unclear. V was pared by 10 bases and J by 0 bases, with 10 bases between. Germline V gene lookup returns CDR1 ENHRY and CDR2 SYGVKD. This CDR3 spans 13 amino acids. CDR3 sequence (DNA): TGTGCCACCAATGGCAACTCTGGAAACACCATATATTTT. Residues: CATNGNSGNTIYF.

This clone was counted once. The rearrangement links TRBV5-4 to TRBJ1-1; TRBD1 matches at 9 bases. The CDR3 consists of 15 residues. After removal of 1 base from V and 1 base from J, the junction contained 2 bases not matched to a gene. Per the germline V gene, CDR1 is SGHNT and CDR2 is YYREEE (reference sequence). The CDR3 sequence: CASSLWTGANTEAFF. CDR3 sequence (DNA): TGTGCCAGCAGCTTGTGGACAGGGGCGAACACTGAAGCTTTCTTT. The complete variable domain, with remaining parts taken from reference TRBV5-4 and TRBJ1-1, reads ETGVTQSPTHLIKTRGQQVTLRCSSQSGHNTVSWYQQALGQGPQFIFQYYREEENGRGNFPPRFSGLQFPNYSSELNVNALELDDSALYLCASSLWTGANTEAFFGQGTRLTVV.

The chain carries TRBV7-9 and TRBJ1-1; weak D call: TRBD1 (6 bases). Trimming removed 0 bases from V and 0 bases from J, with 8 bases in between. The germline gives CDR1 SEHNR, CDR2 FQNEAQ (reference sequence). This CDR3 is 15 amino acids long. CDR3 amino acids: CASSLAGTMNTEAFF. CDR3 sequence (DNA): TGTGCCAGCAGCTTAGCCGGGACAATGAACACTGAAGCTTTCTTT.

The chain has TRBV5-1 and TRBJ2-1; either TRBD1 or TRBD2 may supply D (5 bases each). Germline V gene lookup returns CDR1 SGHRS and CDR2 YFSETQ. Trimming shortened V by 4 bases and J by 0 bases, and 14 bases separated the two germline ends. This CDR3 contains 16 residues. CDR3 residues: CASSGGGRSSYNEQFF. The DNA for the CDR3 is TGCGCCAGCAGCGGTGGGGGTAGGAGCTCCTACAATGAGCAGTTCTTC.

On this clone: Other DNA sequences in the same sample also yield this CDR3. The V gene is TRBV14, the J gene TRBJ1-1; D ambiguous. This CDR3 contains 14 residues. In germline, CDR1 is SGHDN, CDR2 FVKESK. V lost 1 base, J lost 2 bases, and 8 bases lay in between. The CDR3 loop reads CASSQGRVNTEAFF. The CDR3 nucleotides are TGTGCCAGCAGCCAAGGGCGGGTAAACACTGAAGCTTTCTTT.

J is TRBJ2-1 and V is TRBV28; D not certain. V dropped 5 bases and J dropped 7 bases, with 21 bases sitting between them. Germline values: CDR1 MDHEN, CDR2 SYDVKM. CDR3 length: 16 amino acids. The CDR3, as DNA: TGTGCCAGCAGTCCCCTCGGGCGAACCTTAGTTAATGAGCAGTTCTTC. It yields the protein CASSPLGRTLVNEQFF. The entire variable domain, with the rest obtained from reference TRBV28 and TRBJ2-1, is as follows: DVKVTQSSRYLVKRTGEKVFLECVQDMDHENMFWYRQDPGLGLRLIYFSYDVKMKEKGDIPEGYSVSREKKERFSLILESASTNQTSMYLCASSPLGRTLVNEQFFGPGTRLTVL.

The rearrangement joins TRBV14 to TRBJ2-2, with 12 bases lining up with TRBD2. Germline V gene lookup returns CDR1 SGHDN and CDR2 FVKESK. The V and J ends lost 3 bases and 3 bases, in that order; junction bases with no gene match: 8. The CDR3 runs 18 residues. The CDR3 bases are TGTGCCAGCAGCCATATGACTAGCGGGAGAGGGTACACCGGGGAGCTGTTTTTT. Its protein is CASSHMTSGRGYTGELFF.